This entry concerns a single T cell receptor (beta chain). The CDR3 loop spans 13 amino acids. Per the germline V gene, CDR1 is LNHNV and CDR2 is YYDKDF (reference sequence). V gave up 8 bases and J gave up 0 bases, with 7 bases separating them. Criteria for exclusion of patients were uncontrolled infection, other autoimmune disease, pregnancy or lactation. TCR beta CDR3 regions were amplified from RNA transcripts. HTBI primers were used for first-round RT-PCR of the TCR CDR3. TCRdb called the multiplex PCR reads again in MiXCR, with one record for every CDR3 protein. Of about 590,000 distinct CDR3 sequences in the sample, about a sixth were seen once. The sample originates from a study of T cells in Graves' hyperthyroidism and ophthalmopathy.

This sequence joins TRBV15 and TRBJ2-2; D uncertain. This TCR derives from a woman between 25 and 40 years old with Graves' hyperthyroidism. Specimen: blood. The CDR3 nucleotides are TGTGCCACCCTTGGACCGAACACCGGGGAGCTGTTTTTT. The encoded protein is CATLGPNTGELFF.